This TCR beta chain was sequenced in a study of cytomegalovirus exposure and HLA in healthy donors. Study-wide results and limits: When analyzed later, a missense DCLRE1C variant was found to be linked to TCR beta V- and J-gene trimming.

Deletions cut 2 bases from V and 4 bases from J, with 14 bases between. The CDR3 totals 15 residues. Germline CDR1 is LGHNA and CDR2 is YSLEER. Turning to this clone: The antigen is unknown.

The PCR employed 60 Vbeta primers together with 13 Jbeta primers. Profiling relied on immunoSEQ multiplex PCR, and the TCRdb table lists in-frame clones only, not all of them. Altogether 130,000 or so clones are present, roughly 80% being singletons, with the ten largest covering about 3.4%. The source of this sequence is a man in his thirties or forties in good health and CMV-seronegative. The rearrangement joins TRBV4-3 to TRBJ1-2; D is possibly TRBD1 (5 bases). Input material: PBMCs. CDR3 region: CASSQIRDSLYGYTF. The CDR3 region has the DNA TGCGCCAGCAGCCAAATTCGAGACAGCCTCTATGGCTACACCTTC.